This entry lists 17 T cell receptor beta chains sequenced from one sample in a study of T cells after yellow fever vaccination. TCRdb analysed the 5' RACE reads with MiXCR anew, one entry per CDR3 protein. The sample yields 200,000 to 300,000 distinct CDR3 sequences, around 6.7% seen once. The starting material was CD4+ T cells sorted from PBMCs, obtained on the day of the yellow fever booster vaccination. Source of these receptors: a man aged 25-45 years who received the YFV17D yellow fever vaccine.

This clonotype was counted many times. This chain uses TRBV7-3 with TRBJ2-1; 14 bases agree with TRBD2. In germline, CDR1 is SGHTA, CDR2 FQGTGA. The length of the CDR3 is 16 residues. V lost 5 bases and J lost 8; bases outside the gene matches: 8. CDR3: CASSPRGLAGVYEQFF. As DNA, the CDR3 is TGTGCCAGCAGCCCCAGGGGACTAGCGGGAGTGTATGAGCAGTTCTTC.

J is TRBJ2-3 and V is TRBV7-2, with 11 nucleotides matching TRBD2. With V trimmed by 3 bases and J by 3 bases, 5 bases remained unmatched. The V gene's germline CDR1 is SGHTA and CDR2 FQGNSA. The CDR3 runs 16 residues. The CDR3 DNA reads TGTGCCAGCAGCTTGTCTAGACTAGCGGGAACAGATACGCAGTATTTT. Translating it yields CASSLSRLAGTDTQYF.

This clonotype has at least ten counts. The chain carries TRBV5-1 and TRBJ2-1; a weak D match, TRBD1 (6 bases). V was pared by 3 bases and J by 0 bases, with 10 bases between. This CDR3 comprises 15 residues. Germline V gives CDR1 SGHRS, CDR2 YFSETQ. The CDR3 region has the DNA TGCGCCAGCAGCTCGGACAGCGGCTCCTACAATGAGCAGTTCTTC. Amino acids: CASSSDSGSYNEQFF.

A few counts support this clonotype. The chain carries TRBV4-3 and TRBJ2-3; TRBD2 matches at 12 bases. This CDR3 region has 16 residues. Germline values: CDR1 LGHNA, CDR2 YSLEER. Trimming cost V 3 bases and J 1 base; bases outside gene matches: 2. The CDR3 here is CASSQRTSGGTDTQYF. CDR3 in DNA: TGCGCCAGCAGCCAGAGGACTAGCGGGGGCACAGATACGCAGTATTTT.

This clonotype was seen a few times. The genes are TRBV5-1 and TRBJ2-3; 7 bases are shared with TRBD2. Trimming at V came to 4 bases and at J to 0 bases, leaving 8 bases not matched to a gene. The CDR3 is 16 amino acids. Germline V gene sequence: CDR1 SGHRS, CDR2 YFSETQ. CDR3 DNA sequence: TGCGCCAGCAGCGTGCCTAGCGGACAAAGCACAGATACGCAGTATTTT. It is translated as CASSVPSGQSTDTQYF.

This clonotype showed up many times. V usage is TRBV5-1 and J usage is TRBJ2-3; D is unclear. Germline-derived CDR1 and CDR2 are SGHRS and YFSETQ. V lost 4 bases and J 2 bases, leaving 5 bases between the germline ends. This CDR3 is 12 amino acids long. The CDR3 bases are TGCGCCAGCAGCCAACTCACAGATACGCAGTATTTT. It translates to CASSQLTDTQYF.

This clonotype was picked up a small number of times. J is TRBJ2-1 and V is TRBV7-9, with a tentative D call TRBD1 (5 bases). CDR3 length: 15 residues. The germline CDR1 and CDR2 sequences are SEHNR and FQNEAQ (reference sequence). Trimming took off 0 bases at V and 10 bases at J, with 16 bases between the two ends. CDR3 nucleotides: TGTGCCAGCAGCTTAGCGCCCCTAATAGGGGAAGAGCAGTTCTTC. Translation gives CASSLAPLIGEEQFF.

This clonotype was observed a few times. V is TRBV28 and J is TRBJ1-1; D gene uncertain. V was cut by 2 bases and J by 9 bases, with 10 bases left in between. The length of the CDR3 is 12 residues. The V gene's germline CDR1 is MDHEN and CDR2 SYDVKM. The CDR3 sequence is CASSLVADKAFF. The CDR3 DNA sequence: TGTGCCAGCAGTTTAGTGGCAGATAAAGCTTTCTTT.

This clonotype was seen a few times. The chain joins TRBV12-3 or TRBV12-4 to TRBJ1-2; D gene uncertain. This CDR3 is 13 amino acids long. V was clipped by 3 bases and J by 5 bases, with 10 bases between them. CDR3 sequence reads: CASSLRQAYGYTF. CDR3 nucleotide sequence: TGTGCCAGCAGTTTGCGGCAGGCTTATGGCTACACCTTC.

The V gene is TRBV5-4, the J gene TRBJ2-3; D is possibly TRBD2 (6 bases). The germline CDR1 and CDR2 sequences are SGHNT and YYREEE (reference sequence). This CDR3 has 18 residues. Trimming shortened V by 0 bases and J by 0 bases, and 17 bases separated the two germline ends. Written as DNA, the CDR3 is TGTGCCAGCAGCTTGGAAATAGCGGAAGCTTTTAGCACAGATACGCAGTATTTT. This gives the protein CASSLEIAEAFSTDTQYF.

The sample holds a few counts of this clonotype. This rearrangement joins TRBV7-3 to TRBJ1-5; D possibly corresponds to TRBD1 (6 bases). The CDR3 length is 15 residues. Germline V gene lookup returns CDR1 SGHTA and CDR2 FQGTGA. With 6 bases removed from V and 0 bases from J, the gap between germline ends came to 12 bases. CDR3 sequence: CASSRDMNSNQPQHF. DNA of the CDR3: TGTGCCAGCAGTAGGGACATGAATAGCAATCAGCCCCAGCATTTT.

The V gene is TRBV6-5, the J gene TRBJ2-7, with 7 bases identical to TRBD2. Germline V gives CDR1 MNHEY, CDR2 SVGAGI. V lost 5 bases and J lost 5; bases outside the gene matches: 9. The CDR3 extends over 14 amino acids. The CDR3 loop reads CASSPERGRHEQYF. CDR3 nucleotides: TGTGCCAGCAGTCCCGAGCGGGGACGGCACGAGCAGTACTTC.

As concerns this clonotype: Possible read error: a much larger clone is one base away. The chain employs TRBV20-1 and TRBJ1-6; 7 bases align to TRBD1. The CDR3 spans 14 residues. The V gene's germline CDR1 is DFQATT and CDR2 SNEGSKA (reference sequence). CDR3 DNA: TGCAGCGCCAGGAGCCCAGGGGGAAATTCACCCCTCCACTTT. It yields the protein CSARSPGGNSPLHF.

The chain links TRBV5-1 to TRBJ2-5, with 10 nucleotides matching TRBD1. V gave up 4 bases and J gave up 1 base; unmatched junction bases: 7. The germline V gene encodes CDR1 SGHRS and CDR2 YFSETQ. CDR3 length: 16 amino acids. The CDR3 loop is CASSHGQGGLQETQYF. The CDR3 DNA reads TGCGCCAGCAGCCACGGACAGGGGGGCCTCCAAGAGACCCAGTACTTC.

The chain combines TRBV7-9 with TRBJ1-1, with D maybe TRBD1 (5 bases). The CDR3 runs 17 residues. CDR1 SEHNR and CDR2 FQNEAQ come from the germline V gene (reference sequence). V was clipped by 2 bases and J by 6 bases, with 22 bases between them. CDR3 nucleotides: TGTGCCAGCAGCTTAACACCGGGACGTATGGTAGGCTCTGAAGCTTTCTTT. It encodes CASSLTPGRMVGSEAFF.

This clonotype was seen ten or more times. The CDR3 DNA reads as TGCAGTGCCCGGATTAACAATGAGCAGTTCTTC. Protein product: CSARINNEQFF. V is TRBV20-1 and J is TRBJ2-1; D ambiguous. The CDR3 totals 11 residues. From germline, CDR1 is DFQATT and CDR2 SNEGSKA (reference sequence). The ends were cut back, 6 bases at V and 5 bases at J, with 8 bases in the middle.

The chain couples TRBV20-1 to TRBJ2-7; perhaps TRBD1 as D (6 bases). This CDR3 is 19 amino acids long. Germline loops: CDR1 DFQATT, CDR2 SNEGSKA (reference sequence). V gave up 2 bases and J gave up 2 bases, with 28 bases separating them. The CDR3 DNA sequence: TGCAGTGCTAGACCTCCCCCCCATATTGCCGGGACAAAAACCTACGAGCAGTACTTC. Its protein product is CSARPPPHIAGTKTYEQYF.